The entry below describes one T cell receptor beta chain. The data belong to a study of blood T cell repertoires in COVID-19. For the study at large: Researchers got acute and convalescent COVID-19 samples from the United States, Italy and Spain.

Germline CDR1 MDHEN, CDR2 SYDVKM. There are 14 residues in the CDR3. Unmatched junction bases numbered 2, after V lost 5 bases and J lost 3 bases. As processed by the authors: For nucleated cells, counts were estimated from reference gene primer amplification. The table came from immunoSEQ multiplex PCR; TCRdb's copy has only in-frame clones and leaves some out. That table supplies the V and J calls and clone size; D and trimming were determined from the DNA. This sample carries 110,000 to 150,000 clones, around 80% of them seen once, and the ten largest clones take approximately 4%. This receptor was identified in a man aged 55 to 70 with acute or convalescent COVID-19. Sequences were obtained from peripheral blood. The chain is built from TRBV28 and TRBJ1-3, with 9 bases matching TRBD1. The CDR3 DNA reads TGTGCCAGCAGTGGGACAGGGCGTGGAAACACCATATATTTT. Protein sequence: CASSGTGRGNTIYF.